These 15 T cell receptor beta chains were all obtained from the same sample, sequenced in a study of B cell selection in AIRE deficiency. Profiling relied on immunoSEQ multiplex PCR, and the TCRdb table lists in-frame clones only, not all of them. The table includes fewer than 3,000 clones, 78% detected once. The regulatory T cell sort gate was CD4+CD25hiCD127low/negative. The source material was Tregs sorted from PBMCs. These receptor sequences come from a human donor with AIRE deficiency.

The rearrangement links TRBV19 to TRBJ2-3; D is undetermined. This CDR3 has 14 amino acids. V was trimmed by 1 base and J by 0 bases, leaving 5 bases between them. Germline-derived CDR1 and CDR2 are LNHDA and SQIVND (reference sequence). CDR3 sequence (DNA): TGTGCCAGTAGTATAGTAGCAAGCACAGATACGCAGTATTTT. It is translated as CASSIVASTDTQYF. Complete variable domain (other parts from reference TRBV19 and TRBJ2-3): DGGITQSPKYLFRKEGQNVTLSCEQNLNHDAMYWYRQDPGQGLRLIYYSQIVNDFQKGDIAEGYSVSREKKESFPLTVTSAQKNPTAFYLCASSIVASTDTQYFGPGTRLTVL.

The V call is TRBV5-1, the J call TRBJ2-1; D remains unclear. Trimming took off 3 bases at V and 4 bases at J, with 2 bases between the two ends. The CDR3 contains 11 residues. CDR1 and CDR2 from the germline V gene are SGHRS and YFSETQ. The CDR3 DNA sequence: TGCGCCAGCAGCTCTTACAATGAGCAGTTCTTC. As protein: CASSSYNEQFF.

A few counts support this clone. This rearrangement joins TRBV20-1 to TRBJ2-2; no firm D call. Trimming cost V 1 base and J 6 bases, with 3 bases left between them. Germline V gene data show CDR1 as DFQATT and CDR2 as SNEGSKA (reference sequence). This CDR3 has 11 amino acids. CDR3 DNA sequence: TGCAGTGCTAGAGGCCCCGGGGAGCTGTTTTTT. Translated: CSARGPGELFF.

The chain combines TRBV28 with TRBJ1-4; no reliable D call. The CDR3 loop spans 14 amino acids. V lost 2 bases to trimming and J lost 4 bases, with 8 bases between them. Germline-derived CDR1 and CDR2 are MDHEN and SYDVKM. The CDR3 region is CASSLVGYNEKLFF. In DNA, the CDR3 is TGTGCCAGCAGTTTAGTGGGTTATAATGAAAAACTGTTTTTT.

V and J are TRBV5-4 and TRBJ2-3; 9 positions agree with TRBD2. V was pared by 2 bases and J by 4 bases, with 2 bases of the junction left unmatched. The CDR3 loop spans 14 amino acids. The germline V gene encodes CDR1 SGHNT and CDR2 YYREEE (reference sequence). The CDR3 here is CASSLGTSSDTQYF. The CDR3 bases are TGTGCCAGCAGCTTAGGGACTAGCTCAGATACGCAGTATTTT.

The J gene is TRBJ1-2, the V gene TRBV19; TRBD1 aligns across 7 bases. Trimming at V came to 6 bases and at J to 2 bases, leaving 3 bases not matched to a gene. The CDR3 has 13 residues. Germline-derived CDR1 and CDR2 are LNHDA and SQIVND (reference sequence). The CDR3 DNA reads as TGTGCCAGTAGCCGACAGGGAAACTATGGCTACACCTTC. This gives the protein CASSRQGNYGYTF.

This clone has only a few counts. The V call is TRBV18, the J call TRBJ2-1; TRBD1 might be the D (6 bases). V was pared by 2 bases and J by 0 bases, with 14 bases between. Germline V lookup: CDR1 KGHSH, CDR2 LQKENI. The CDR3 runs 17 residues. This CDR3 is CASSPKAGASSYNEQFF. CDR3 sequence (DNA): TGTGCCAGCTCACCAAAGGCAGGGGCTAGCTCCTACAATGAGCAGTTCTTC.

The chain joins TRBV6-6 to TRBJ1-1; 10 nucleotides align to TRBD1. CDR1 MNHNY and CDR2 SVGAGI come from the germline V gene (reference sequence). The CDR3 has 16 residues. J gave up 1 base and V 6 bases, and 8 bases lay outside the gene matches. The CDR3 DNA is TGTGCCAGCAGCCCGGGACAGGGGAGAGGGAACACTGAAGCTTTCTTT. The encoded protein is CASSPGQGRGNTEAFF.

V is TRBV9 and J is TRBJ2-2, with 7 bases aligning to TRBD2. Trimming took 5 bases from V and 1 from J; bases not matched to a gene: 5. The CDR3 sequence is 15 residues long. CDR1 and CDR2 from the germline V gene are SGDLS and YYNGEE. The CDR3 here is CASSWDYLNTGELFF. CDR3 nucleotide sequence: TGTGCCAGCAGTTGGGACTACCTGAACACCGGGGAGCTGTTTTTT.

The V call is TRBV10-2, the J call TRBJ2-7; 15 bases match TRBD2. Unmatched junction bases numbered 9, after V lost 9 bases and J lost 0 bases. Germline V gives CDR1 WSHSY, CDR2 SAAADI. The CDR3 extends over 17 amino acids. In DNA, the CDR3 is TGCGCCAGTACTAGGGGACTAGCGGGAGGCACCTCCTACGAGCAGTACTTC. Translated, it gives CASTRGLAGGTSYEQYF.

The chain couples TRBV7-2 to TRBJ2-7; 8 bases agree with TRBD1. This CDR3 has 13 residues. The V segment lost 2 bases and the J segment 4 bases; nucleotides outside the gene matches: 1. The germline V gene has CDR1 SGHTA and CDR2 FQGNSA. CDR3 sequence: CASSLRQGYEQYF. The CDR3, as DNA: TGTGCCAGCAGCTTACGACAGGGGTACGAGCAGTACTTC.

Notes on this clone: This same CDR3 is encoded by further DNA sequences in the sample. The CDR3 DNA reads as TGTGCCAGCGACGGAGGGAACACTGAAGCTTTCTTT. The encoded protein is CASDGGNTEAFF. The chain has TRBV11-1 and TRBJ1-1; D unresolved. This CDR3 has 12 residues. Looked up from germline, CDR1 is SGHAT and CDR2 is FQDESV (reference sequence). V was trimmed by 8 bases and J by 1 base, leaving 8 bases between them.

V usage is TRBV5-1 and J usage is TRBJ1-4; the D gene is possibly TRBD1 (5 bases). V lost 4 bases and J lost 3, with 16 bases in between. CDR1 SGHRS and CDR2 YFSETQ come from the germline V gene. The length of the CDR3 is 16 residues. This chain's CDR3 is CASSQRGSAANEKLFF. The CDR3 nucleotides are TGCGCCAGCAGCCAACGGGGGTCTGCAGCTAATGAAAAACTGTTTTTT.

With respect to this clone: A read error may produce the germline difference seen at one junction end. The chain couples TRBV7-7 to TRBJ2-5; 7 nucleotides align to TRBD1. This CDR3 has 15 residues. Germline V gene sequence: CDR1 SSHAT, CDR2 FNYEAQ (reference sequence). The CDR3 reads CASSSPNGQAETQYF. As DNA, the CDR3 is TGTGCTAGCAGCTCACCAAACGGACAGGCGGAGACCCAGTACTTC.

This rearrangement joins TRBV18 to TRBJ2-7, with unresolved D. Trimming removed 3 bases from V and 2 bases from J, with 11 bases in between. This CDR3 is 14 amino acids long. Germline values: CDR1 KGHSH, CDR2 LQKENI. The chain's CDR3 is CASSPDTLTYEQYF. For the CDR3, the DNA is TGTGCCAGCTCACCCGACACACTCACCTACGAGCAGTACTTC.